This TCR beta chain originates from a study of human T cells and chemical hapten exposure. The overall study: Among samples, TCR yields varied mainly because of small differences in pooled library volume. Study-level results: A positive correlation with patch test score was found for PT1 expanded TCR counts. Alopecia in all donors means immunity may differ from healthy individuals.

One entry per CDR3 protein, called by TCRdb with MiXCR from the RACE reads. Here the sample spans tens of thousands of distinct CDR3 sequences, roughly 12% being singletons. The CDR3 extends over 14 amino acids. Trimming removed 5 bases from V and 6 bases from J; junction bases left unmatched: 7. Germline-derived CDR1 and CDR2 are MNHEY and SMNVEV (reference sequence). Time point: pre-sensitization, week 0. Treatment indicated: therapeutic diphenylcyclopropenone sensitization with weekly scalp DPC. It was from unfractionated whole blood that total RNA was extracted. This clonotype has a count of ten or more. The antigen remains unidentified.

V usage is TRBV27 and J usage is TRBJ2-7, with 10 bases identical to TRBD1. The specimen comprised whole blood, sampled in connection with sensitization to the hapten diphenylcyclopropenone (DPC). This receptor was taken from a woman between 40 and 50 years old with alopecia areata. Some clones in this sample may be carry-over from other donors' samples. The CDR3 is CASSQGTGEREQYF. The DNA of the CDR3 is TGTGCCAGCAGTCAAGGGACAGGGGAGCGCGAGCAGTACTTC.